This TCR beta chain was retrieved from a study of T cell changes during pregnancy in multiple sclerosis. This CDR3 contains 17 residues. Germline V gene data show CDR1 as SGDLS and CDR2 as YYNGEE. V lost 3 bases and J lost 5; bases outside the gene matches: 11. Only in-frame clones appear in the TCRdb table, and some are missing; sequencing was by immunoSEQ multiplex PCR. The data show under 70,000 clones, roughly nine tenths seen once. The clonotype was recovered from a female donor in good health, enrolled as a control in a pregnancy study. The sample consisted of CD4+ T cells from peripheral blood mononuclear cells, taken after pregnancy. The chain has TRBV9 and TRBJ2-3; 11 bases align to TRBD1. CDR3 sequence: CASSAKWTGGLIDTQYF. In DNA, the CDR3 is TGTGCCAGCAGCGCCAAATGGACAGGGGGCCTTATAGATACGCAGTATTTT.